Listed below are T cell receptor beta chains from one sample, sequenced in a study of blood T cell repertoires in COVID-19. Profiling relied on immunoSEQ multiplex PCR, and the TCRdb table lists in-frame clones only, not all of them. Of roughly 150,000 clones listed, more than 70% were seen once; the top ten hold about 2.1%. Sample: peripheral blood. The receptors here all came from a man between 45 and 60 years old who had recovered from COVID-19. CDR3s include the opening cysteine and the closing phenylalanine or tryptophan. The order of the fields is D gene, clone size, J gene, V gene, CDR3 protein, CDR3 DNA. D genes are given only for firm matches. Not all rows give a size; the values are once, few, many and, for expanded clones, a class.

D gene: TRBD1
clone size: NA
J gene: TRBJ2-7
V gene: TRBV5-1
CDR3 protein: CASSPDRADYEQYF
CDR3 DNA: TGCGCCAGCAGCCCTGACAGGGCAGACTACGAGCAGTACTTC

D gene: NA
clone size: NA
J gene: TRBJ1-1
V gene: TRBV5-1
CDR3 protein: CASSLAGASNTEAFF
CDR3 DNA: TGCGCCAGCAGCTTGGCTGGAGCTTCGAACACTGAAGCTTTCTTT

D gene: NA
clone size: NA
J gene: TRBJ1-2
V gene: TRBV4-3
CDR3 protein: CASSQEWTANYGYTF
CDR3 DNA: TGCGCCAGCAGCCAAGAGTGGACAGCGAACTATGGCTACACCTTC

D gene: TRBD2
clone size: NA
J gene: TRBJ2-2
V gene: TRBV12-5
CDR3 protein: CASGLVPGTSGSGELFF
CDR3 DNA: TGTGCTAGTGGTTTGGTACCGGGAACTAGCGGGAGCGGGGAGCTGTTTTTT

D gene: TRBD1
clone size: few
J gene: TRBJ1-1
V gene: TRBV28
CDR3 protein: CASSQSDRGVMNTEAFF
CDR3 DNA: TGTGCCAGCAGTCAATCGGACAGGGGGGTTATGAACACTGAAGCTTTCTTT

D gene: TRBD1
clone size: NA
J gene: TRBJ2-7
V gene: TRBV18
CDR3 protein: CASSTLDRGSSYEQYF
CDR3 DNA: TGTGCCAGCTCTACTTTGGACAGGGGAAGCTCCTACGAGCAGTACTTC

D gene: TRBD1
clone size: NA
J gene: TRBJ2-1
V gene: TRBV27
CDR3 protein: CASSLRRDRVNNEQFF
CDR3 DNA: TGTGCCAGCAGTCTCCGCCGGGACAGGGTCAACAATGAGCAGTTCTTC

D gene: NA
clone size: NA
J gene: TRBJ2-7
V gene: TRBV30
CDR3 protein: CAWSPPRGLYEQYF
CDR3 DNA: TGTGCCTGGAGTCCCCCGAGGGGACTCTACGAGCAGTACTTC

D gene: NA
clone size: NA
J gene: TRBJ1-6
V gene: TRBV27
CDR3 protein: CATPHVGNSPLHF
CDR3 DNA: TGTGCCACCCCCCACGTCGGTAATTCACCCCTCCACTTT

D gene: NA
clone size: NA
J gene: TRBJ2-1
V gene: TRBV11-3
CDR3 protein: CASSSPVGQGGNEQFF
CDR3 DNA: TGTGCCAGCAGCTCCCCGGTGGGGCAAGGGGGCAATGAGCAGTTCTTC

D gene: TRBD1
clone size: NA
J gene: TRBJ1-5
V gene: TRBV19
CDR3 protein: CASSLTLDRSLEPQHF
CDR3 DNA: TGTGCCAGTAGTCTTACCTTGGACAGGTCTTTGGAGCCCCAGCATTTT

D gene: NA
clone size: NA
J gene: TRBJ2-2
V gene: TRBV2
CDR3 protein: CASTPLSPNTGELFF
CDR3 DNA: TGTGCCAGCACCCCCCTCTCCCCGAACACCGGGGAGCTGTTTTTT

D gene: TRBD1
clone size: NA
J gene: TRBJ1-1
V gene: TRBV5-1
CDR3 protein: CASSLSQGGMNTEAFF
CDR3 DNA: TGCGCCAGCAGCTTATCACAGGGGGGGATGAACACTGAAGCTTTCTTT

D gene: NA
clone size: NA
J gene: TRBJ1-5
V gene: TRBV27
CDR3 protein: CASSLFSHQPQHF
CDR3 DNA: TGTGCCAGCAGTTTATTCTCTCATCAGCCCCAGCATTTT

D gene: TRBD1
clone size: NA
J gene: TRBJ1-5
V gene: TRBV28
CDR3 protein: CASSPQGASNQPQHF
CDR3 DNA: TGTGCCAGCTCCCCACAGGGGGCCAGCAATCAGCCCCAGCATTTT

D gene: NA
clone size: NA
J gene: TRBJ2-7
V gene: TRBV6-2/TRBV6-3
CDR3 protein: CASSKTGREQYF
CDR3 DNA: TGTGCCAGCAGTAAGACAGGGAGGGAGCAGTACTTC

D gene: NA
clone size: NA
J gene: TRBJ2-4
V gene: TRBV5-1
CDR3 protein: CASSLVTENIQYF
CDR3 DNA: TGCGCCAGCAGCTTGGTGACAGAAAACATTCAGTACTTC

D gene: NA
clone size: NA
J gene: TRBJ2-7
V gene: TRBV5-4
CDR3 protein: CASSYEPTSEQYF
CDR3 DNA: TGTGCCAGCAGCTACGAACCAACGAGCGAGCAGTACTTC

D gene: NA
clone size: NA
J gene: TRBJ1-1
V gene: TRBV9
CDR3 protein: CASSETENTEAFF
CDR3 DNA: TGTGCCAGCAGCGAAACAGAGAACACTGAAGCTTTCTTT

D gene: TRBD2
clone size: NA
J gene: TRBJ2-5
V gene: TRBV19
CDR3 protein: CASSVAGSWETQYF
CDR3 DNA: TGTGCCAGCTCCGTAGCGGGGAGCTGGGAGACCCAGTACTTC

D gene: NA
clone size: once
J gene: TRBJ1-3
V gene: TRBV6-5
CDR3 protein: CASSYSPGGGNTIYF
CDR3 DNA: TGTGCCAGCAGTTACTCGCCAGGCGGGGGAAACACCATATATTTT

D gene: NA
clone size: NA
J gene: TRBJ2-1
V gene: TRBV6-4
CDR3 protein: CASSEGQNNEQFF
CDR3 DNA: TGTGCCAGCAGTGAGGGCCAGAACAATGAGCAGTTCTTC

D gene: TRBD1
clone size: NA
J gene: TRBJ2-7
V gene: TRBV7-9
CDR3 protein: CASSLGRGNGLAHEQYF
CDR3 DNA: TGTGCCAGCAGCTTAGGCAGGGGGAATGGGCTTGCCCACGAGCAGTACTTC

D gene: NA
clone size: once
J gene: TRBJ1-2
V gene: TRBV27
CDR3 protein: CASSVTASNYGYTF
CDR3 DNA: TGTGCCAGCAGTGTGACAGCCTCTAACTATGGCTACACCTTC

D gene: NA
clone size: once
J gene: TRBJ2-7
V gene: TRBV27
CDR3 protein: CASSLWQGSYEQYF
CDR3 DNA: TGTGCCAGCAGTTTATGGCAGGGCTCCTACGAGCAGTACTTC

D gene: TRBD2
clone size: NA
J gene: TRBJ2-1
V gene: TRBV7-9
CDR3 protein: CASSPRAGGYNEQFF
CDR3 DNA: TGTGCCAGCAGTCCGAGAGCGGGAGGATACAATGAGCAGTTCTTC

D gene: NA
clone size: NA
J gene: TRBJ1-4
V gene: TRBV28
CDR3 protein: CATRLANEKLFF
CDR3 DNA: TGTGCCACCCGCTTGGCCAATGAAAAACTGTTTTTT

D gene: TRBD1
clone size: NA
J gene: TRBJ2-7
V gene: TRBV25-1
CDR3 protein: CASSESHGTGSEQYF
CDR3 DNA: TGTGCCAGCAGTGAAAGCCACGGGACAGGGTCCGAGCAGTACTTC

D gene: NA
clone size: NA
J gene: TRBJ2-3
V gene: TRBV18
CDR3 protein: CASSPLSGGAQYF
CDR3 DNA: TGTGCCAGCTCACCACTTTCGGGCGGGGCGCAGTATTTT

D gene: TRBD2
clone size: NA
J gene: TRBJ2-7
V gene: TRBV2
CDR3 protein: CASSEVLAGGNEQYF
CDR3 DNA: TGTGCCAGCAGTGAAGTGTTAGCGGGAGGAAACGAGCAGTACTTC

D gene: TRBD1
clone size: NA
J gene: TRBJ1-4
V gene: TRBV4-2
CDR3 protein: CASSQGEQGHEKLFF
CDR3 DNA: TGTGCCAGCAGCCAAGGGGAACAGGGGCATGAAAAACTGTTTTTT

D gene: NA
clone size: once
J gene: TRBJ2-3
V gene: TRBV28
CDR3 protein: CASSPPRQRDTQYF
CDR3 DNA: TGTGCCAGCAGTCCCCCGAGACAGAGAGATACGCAGTATTTT

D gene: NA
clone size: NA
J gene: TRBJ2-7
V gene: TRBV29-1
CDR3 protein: CSAVEGTYEQYF
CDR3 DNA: TGCAGCGCGGTGGAGGGGACCTACGAGCAGTACTTC